A selection of T cell receptor beta chains follows, all from one sample in a study of CD8 T cells in Susac syndrome. TCRdb re-called the immunoSEQ multiplex PCR reads through MiXCR, storing one row per CDR3 protein. The sample records just under 95,000 distinct CDR3 sequences, around 94% being singletons. Sequenced: CD4+ T cells from PBMCs. The receptors originated from a human donor with Susac syndrome. The CDR3 runs from the conserved cysteine through the conserved F or W. The D gene is left open where the match is weak. Clone size is stated in some rows and not others, as once, few, many or a class when expanded.

D gene: -
V gene: TRBV18
J gene: TRBJ2-4
clone size: -
CDR3 DNA: TGTGCCAGCTCAGGGAGGGGACAGACGAAAAACATTCAGTACTTC
CDR3 protein: CASSGRGQTKNIQYF

D gene: -
V gene: TRBV9
J gene: TRBJ2-7
clone size: -
CDR3 DNA: TGTGCCAGCAGCGTAGATTTAGGGACCTACGAGCAGTACTTC
CDR3 protein: CASSVDLGTYEQYF

D gene: TRBD1
V gene: TRBV20-1
J gene: TRBJ1-3
clone size: -
CDR3 DNA: TGCAGTGCTAGGGACAGGTCCTCTGGAAACACCATATATTTT
CDR3 protein: CSARDRSSGNTIYF

D gene: -
V gene: TRBV7-7
J gene: TRBJ2-2
clone size: -
CDR3 DNA: TGTGCTAGCAGCTCCGCCTTAGGGGGCACCGGGGAGCTGTTTTTT
CDR3 protein: CASSSALGGTGELFF

D gene: -
V gene: TRBV25-1
J gene: TRBJ1-5
clone size: -
CDR3 DNA: TGTGCCAGCAGTGGAGTAGGGAGGAGTCAGCCCCAGCATTTT
CDR3 protein: CASSGVGRSQPQHF

D gene: -
V gene: TRBV30
J gene: TRBJ1-2
clone size: -
CDR3 DNA: TGTGCCTGGAGTCCACAGGGTAGCTATGGCTACACCTTC
CDR3 protein: CAWSPQGSYGYTF

D gene: -
V gene: TRBV30
J gene: TRBJ2-7
clone size: -
CDR3 DNA: TGTGCCTGGAGTGTTAAAGGGATCTCCTACGAGCAGTACTTC
CDR3 protein: CAWSVKGISYEQYF

D gene: -
V gene: TRBV12-3/TRBV12-4
J gene: TRBJ2-1
clone size: -
CDR3 DNA: TGTGCCAGCAGCGGGGGCCGCTCCTACAATGAGCAGTTCTTC
CDR3 protein: CASSGGRSYNEQFF

D gene: -
V gene: TRBV6-2/TRBV6-3
J gene: TRBJ1-2
clone size: -
CDR3 DNA: TGTGCCAGCAGTTACTCCCAACAGAAAGCCTTCTATGGCTACACCTTC
CDR3 protein: CASSYSQQKAFYGYTF

D gene: -
V gene: TRBV19
J gene: TRBJ1-1
clone size: -
CDR3 DNA: TGTGCCAGTAGTTTGACGGCTATCACTGAAGCTTTCTTT
CDR3 protein: CASSLTAITEAFF

D gene: -
V gene: TRBV7-2
J gene: TRBJ2-5
clone size: -
CDR3 DNA: TGTGCCAGCAACTTCGCCCTCCAAGAGACCCAGTACTTC
CDR3 protein: CASNFALQETQYF

D gene: TRBD1
V gene: TRBV13
J gene: TRBJ1-3
clone size: -
CDR3 DNA: TGTGCCAGCAGCTCGGACAGGCGAAACACCATATATTTT
CDR3 protein: CASSSDRRNTIYF

D gene: -
V gene: TRBV20-1
J gene: TRBJ2-3
clone size: -
CDR3 DNA: TGCAGTGCTAGAGAGGTAGTTAGCACAGATACGCAGTATTTT
CDR3 protein: CSAREVVSTDTQYF

D gene: -
V gene: TRBV19
J gene: TRBJ1-2
clone size: -
CDR3 DNA: TGTGCCACGAACCTCCGGGACACAAAGTCAAGCTATGGCTACACCTTC
CDR3 protein: CATNLRDTKSSYGYTF

D gene: -
V gene: TRBV6-6
J gene: TRBJ1-2
clone size: -
CDR3 DNA: TGTGCCAGCACCGACGGGGCAGTCCGTAACTATGGCTACACCTTC
CDR3 protein: CASTDGAVRNYGYTF

D gene: -
V gene: TRBV20-1
J gene: TRBJ2-3
clone size: -
CDR3 DNA: TGCAGTGCTCAAGCGTCTTCCGCAGATACGCAGTATTTT
CDR3 protein: CSAQASSADTQYF

D gene: TRBD1
V gene: TRBV7-2
J gene: TRBJ2-7
clone size: -
CDR3 DNA: TGTGCCAGCAGCCTTGACAGGGTTAGCGAGCAGTACTTC
CDR3 protein: CASSLDRVSEQYF

D gene: TRBD2
V gene: TRBV9
J gene: TRBJ2-1
clone size: -
CDR3 DNA: TGTGCCAGCGCGCCCGGGACTAGCACCCCCAGCTCCTACAATGAGCAGTTCTTC
CDR3 protein: CASAPGTSTPSSYNEQFF

D gene: TRBD1
V gene: TRBV20-1
J gene: TRBJ1-2
clone size: -
CDR3 DNA: TGCAGTGCTAGGAGACAGGGAGCTAACTATGGCTACACCTTC
CDR3 protein: CSARRQGANYGYTF

D gene: -
V gene: TRBV28
J gene: TRBJ2-1
clone size: -
CDR3 DNA: TGTGCCAGCAGTGTAAACAGGGGAGGGATTGGTGAGCAGTTCTTC
CDR3 protein: CASSVNRGGIGEQFF

D gene: -
V gene: TRBV9
J gene: TRBJ1-2
clone size: -
CDR3 DNA: TGTGCCAGCAGCCTACCGGGACTTTCAGGCTACACCTTC
CDR3 protein: CASSLPGLSGYTF

D gene: -
V gene: TRBV7-9
J gene: TRBJ1-1
clone size: -
CDR3 DNA: TGTGCCAGCAGCTTAGCGCCGGGGTCGGCGAACACTGAAGCTTTCTTT
CDR3 protein: CASSLAPGSANTEAFF

D gene: -
V gene: TRBV30
J gene: TRBJ1-1
clone size: -
CDR3 DNA: TGTGCCCAGGTGGCGTCTTTAATGAACACTGAAGCTTTCTTT
CDR3 protein: CAQVASLMNTEAFF

D gene: -
V gene: TRBV29-1
J gene: TRBJ2-6
clone size: -
CDR3 DNA: TGCAGCGTACAGGGTTCTGGAGCCAACGTCCTGACTTTC
CDR3 protein: CSVQGSGANVLTF

D gene: -
V gene: TRBV19
J gene: TRBJ1-5
clone size: -
CDR3 DNA: TGTGCCAGTAGTAAATGGGAGGATTATCAGCCCCAGCATTTT
CDR3 protein: CASSKWEDYQPQHF

D gene: TRBD2
V gene: TRBV10-3
J gene: TRBJ2-5
clone size: -
CDR3 DNA: TGTGCCATCAGTTTGGGGGGGGAGACCCAGTACTTC
CDR3 protein: CAISLGGETQYF

D gene: -
V gene: TRBV9
J gene: TRBJ2-1
clone size: -
CDR3 DNA: TGTGCCAGCAGCGTAGATTGGCAGGGATTCAATGAGCAGTTCTTC
CDR3 protein: CASSVDWQGFNEQFF

D gene: TRBD1
V gene: TRBV29-1
J gene: TRBJ2-2
clone size: -
CDR3 DNA: TGCAGCGTTGACCAGACAGGGGCCGGGGAGCTGTTTTTT
CDR3 protein: CSVDQTGAGELFF

D gene: -
V gene: TRBV25-1
J gene: TRBJ1-1
clone size: -
CDR3 DNA: TGTGCCAGCAGTCTTATGACTGACCCGAACACTGAAGCTTTCTTT
CDR3 protein: CASSLMTDPNTEAFF

D gene: -
V gene: TRBV7-9
J gene: TRBJ2-6
clone size: -
CDR3 DNA: TGTGCCAGCAGCCCTACTTCCCCCTCTGGGGCCAACGTCCTGACTTTC
CDR3 protein: CASSPTSPSGANVLTF

D gene: -
V gene: TRBV5-6
J gene: TRBJ1-2
clone size: once
CDR3 DNA: TGTGCCAGCAGCTTGAGCGGGAGGGGGACTCCTAACTATGGCTACACCTTC
CDR3 protein: CASSLSGRGTPNYGYTF

D gene: TRBD1
V gene: TRBV15
J gene: TRBJ2-2
clone size: once
CDR3 DNA: TGTGCCACCAGCAAGGGACAGGCGAACACCGGGGAGCTGTTTTTT
CDR3 protein: CATSKGQANTGELFF

D gene: TRBD1
V gene: TRBV4-3
J gene: TRBJ2-3
clone size: -
CDR3 DNA: TGCGCCAGCAGCGAGGGGACAGGGGAGGGGGATACGCAGTATTTT
CDR3 protein: CASSEGTGEGDTQYF

D gene: -
V gene: TRBV18
J gene: TRBJ2-6
clone size: -
CDR3 DNA: TGTGCCAGCTCCCGGAGACAAGCTGGGGCCAACGTCCTGACTTTC
CDR3 protein: CASSRRQAGANVLTF

D gene: -
V gene: TRBV11-2
J gene: TRBJ1-2
clone size: -
CDR3 DNA: TGTGCCAGCAGCCTATACTCTAACTATGGCTACACCTTC
CDR3 protein: CASSLYSNYGYTF

D gene: -
V gene: TRBV14
J gene: TRBJ1-6
clone size: -
CDR3 DNA: TGTGCCAGCAGCCAAGAGTCGATGGCACCCCTCCACTTT
CDR3 protein: CASSQESMAPLHF

D gene: -
V gene: TRBV9
J gene: TRBJ2-2
clone size: -
CDR3 DNA: TGTGCCAGCAGCCCCCAAGGGAACACCGGGGAGCTGTTTTTT
CDR3 protein: CASSPQGNTGELFF

D gene: TRBD1
V gene: TRBV9
J gene: TRBJ2-2
clone size: -
CDR3 DNA: TGTGCCAGCAGCGTATCCAGGGGGCCCGGGGAGCTGTTTTTT
CDR3 protein: CASSVSRGPGELFF

D gene: -
V gene: TRBV18
J gene: TRBJ1-1
clone size: -
CDR3 DNA: TGTGCCAGCTCAACAACAGCCGAAGCTTTCTTT
CDR3 protein: CASSTTAEAFF

D gene: -
V gene: TRBV12-3/TRBV12-4
J gene: TRBJ1-2
clone size: -
CDR3 DNA: TGTGCCAGCAGGAAGGACCCCTATGGCTACACCTTC
CDR3 protein: CASRKDPYGYTF

D gene: -
V gene: TRBV24-1
J gene: TRBJ2-1
clone size: -
CDR3 DNA: TGTGCCACCAGTGATCCCCAGGGGTCCCGGGGCAATGAGCAGTTCTTC
CDR3 protein: CATSDPQGSRGNEQFF

D gene: -
V gene: TRBV10-2
J gene: TRBJ1-5
clone size: -
CDR3 DNA: TGCGCCAGCAGTGAGTCCGGTCGGGACAATCAGCCCCAGCATTTT
CDR3 protein: CASSESGRDNQPQHF

D gene: TRBD2
V gene: TRBV3-1
J gene: TRBJ2-2
clone size: -
CDR3 DNA: TGTGCCAGCAGCCTAACTAGCGGCTTCACCGGGGAGCTGTTTTTT
CDR3 protein: CASSLTSGFTGELFF

D gene: -
V gene: TRBV7-8
J gene: TRBJ2-1
clone size: -
CDR3 DNA: TGTGCCAGCAGCTTAACTGGGGGGTCGGACAATGAGCAGTTCTTC
CDR3 protein: CASSLTGGSDNEQFF